The 19 T cell receptor beta chains presented below share a single source sample, sequenced in a study of cytomegalovirus exposure and HLA in healthy donors. The PCR was carried out with 60 Vbeta primers and 13 Jbeta primers. Sequencing was performed with immunoSEQ multiplex PCR; in TCRdb, only in-frame clones are kept and a portion is missing. The table has about 94,000 clones, 81% seen once; the top ten hold about 9.3%. The specimen was PBMCs. All receptors come from a human donor in good health.

J is TRBJ2-5 and V is TRBV5-1; possibly TRBD1 for D (5 bases). The CDR3 is 13 residues long. Per germline, CDR1 SGHRS and CDR2 YFSETQ. Trimming pared 4 bases from V and 1 base from J, leaving 8 bases between. CDR3 sequence reads: CASSPGIQETQYF. CDR3 DNA: TGCGCCAGCAGCCCAGGGATCCAAGAGACCCAGTACTTC.

The V call is TRBV7-8, the J call TRBJ1-1, with D possibly being TRBD1 (5 bases). This CDR3 contains 14 residues. Between the trimmed V and J ends, which lost 7 bases and 4 bases, there was a span of 16 bases. CDR1 is SGHVS and CDR2 is FQNEAQ in the germline V gene. DNA for the CDR3: TGTGCCAGCACCGGGACCGGGGGTGGCACTGAAGCTTTCTTT. It translates to CASTGTGGGTEAFF.

J is TRBJ1-5 and V is TRBV6-1, with D maybe TRBD1 (5 bases). V lost 6 bases and J lost 1, with 13 bases in between. Germline-derived CDR1 and CDR2 are MNHNS and SASEGT. This CDR3 is 15 amino acids long. This CDR3 is CASRTKGMSNQPQHF. In nucleotides, the CDR3 is TGTGCCAGCAGGACCAAGGGGATGAGCAATCAGCCCCAGCATTTT.

This clone has only one observation. The rearrangement uses TRBV4-2 and TRBJ2-1; a possible D gene is TRBD2 (5 bases). The ends were cut back, 1 base at V and 5 bases at J, with 12 bases in the middle. Germline V gene data show CDR1 as LGHNA and CDR2 as YNFKEQ. The CDR3 is 15 residues long. The CDR3 bases are TGTGCCAGCAGCCAAGGGAGGAGTCTGAACAATGAGCAGTTCTTC. This codes for CASSQGRSLNNEQFF.

The V gene is TRBV18, the J gene TRBJ2-2; 7 nucleotides align to TRBD2. Germline trimming cut 6 bases from V and 4 bases from J; bases unmatched to any gene: 8. This CDR3 contains 15 residues. Looked up from germline, CDR1 is KGHSH and CDR2 is LQKENI. The DNA for the CDR3 is TGTGCCAGCTCGCCGGGACTACGGGCCACCGGGGAGCTGTTTTTT. Residues: CASSPGLRATGELFF.

The chain is built from TRBV10-3 and TRBJ2-7, with a weak D call TRBD2 (5 bases). The CDR3 is 14 amino acids. Per germline, CDR1 ENHRY and CDR2 SYGVKD. V gave up 4 bases and J gave up 2 bases, with 12 bases separating them. The DNA for the CDR3 is TGTGCCATCAGTGGAGGGCACGGGACCTACGAGCAGTACTTC. Its protein is CAISGGHGTYEQYF.

V gene TRBV7-9 combines with J gene TRBJ2-2; tentatively, D is TRBD2 (6 bases). This CDR3 is 15 amino acids long. Trimming cost V 5 bases and J 3 bases, with 13 bases left between them. Germline CDR1 and CDR2: SEHNR and FQNEAQ (reference sequence). The CDR3 sequence is CASSPGEGDTGELFF. For the CDR3, the DNA is TGTGCCAGCAGCCCGGGAGAGGGAGACACCGGGGAGCTGTTTTTT.

In its sample, this clone was seen a few times. V gene TRBV7-6 combines with J gene TRBJ1-5; 7 nucleotides align to TRBD1. There are 15 residues in the CDR3. Per germline, CDR1 SGHVS and CDR2 FNYEAQ. J lost 0 bases, V lost 5 bases, and 4 bases had no gene match. CDR3 region: CASSPGQNSNQPQHF. For the CDR3, the DNA is TGTGCCAGCAGCCCGGGACAGAATAGCAATCAGCCCCAGCATTTT.

The chain employs TRBV6-1 and TRBJ2-2; 7 bases fit TRBD1. Per germline, CDR1 MNHNS and CDR2 SASEGT. This CDR3 has 16 residues. With 7 bases clipped from V and 5 bases from J, the junction kept 13 bases outside the gene matches. The CDR3 protein is CASTDQRTGGTGELFF. The DNA of the CDR3 is TGTGCCAGCACTGACCAGAGGACAGGCGGAACCGGGGAGCTGTTTTTT.

This chain joins TRBV7-6 and TRBJ2-3, with TRBD2 matching over 11 bases. CDR1 is SGHVS and CDR2 is FNYEAQ in the germline V gene. V shed 1 base, J shed 6 bases, and the junction held 6 bases outside the gene matches. The CDR3 contains 16 residues. CDR3 sequence: CASSLGLAGGMDTQYF. The CDR3 DNA reads as TGTGCCAGCAGCTTAGGGCTAGCGGGAGGAATGGATACGCAGTATTTT. The entire variable domain, with the rest obtained from reference TRBV7-6 and TRBJ2-3, is as follows: GAGVSQSPRYKVTKRGQDVALRCDPISGHVSLYWYRQALGQGPEFLTYFNYEAQQDKSGLPNDRFSAERPEGSISTLTIQRTEQRDSAMYRCASSLGLAGGMDTQYFGPGTRLTVL.

The chain recombines TRBV29-1 with TRBJ1-2, with D possibly matching TRBD1 (5 bases). CDR1 SQVTM and CDR2 ANQGSEA come from the germline V gene. This CDR3 comprises 13 residues. Trimming removed 2 bases from V and 4 bases from J, with 11 bases in between. The CDR3 DNA reads as TGCAGCGTTGAATCCAGGGTTGGCTATGGCTACACCTTC. Translating gives CSVESRVGYGYTF.

V is TRBV10-3 and J is TRBJ2-1; 15 bases line up with TRBD2. CDR3 length: 17 residues. V was pared by 4 bases and J by 2 bases, with 3 bases of the junction left unmatched. Germline-derived CDR1 and CDR2 are ENHRY and SYGVKD. CDR3 region: CAISGTSGGGAYNEQFF. In nucleotides, the CDR3 is TGTGCCATCAGTGGGACTAGCGGGGGGGGCGCCTACAATGAGCAGTTCTTC.

This sequence joins TRBV27 and TRBJ2-7, with a weak D call TRBD2 (6 bases). The CDR3 covers 14 residues. V shed 5 bases and J shed 0 bases, with 11 bases lying between them. Germline V CDR1 and CDR2: MNHEY, SMNVEV (reference sequence). The CDR3 region is CASSLSGSSYEQYF. The CDR3 DNA sequence: TGTGCCAGCAGTCTTAGCGGCAGCTCCTACGAGCAGTACTTC.

For the CDR3, the DNA is TGTGCCACTCGACAGGGGGGGAGGGAAGCTTTCTTT. Protein product: CATRQGGREAFF. V is TRBV15 and J is TRBJ1-1; 9 nucleotides agree with TRBD1. Germline CDR1 is LNHNV and CDR2 is YYDKDF (reference sequence). The CDR3 has 12 residues. V trimming: 9 bases; J trimming: 8 bases; junction bases outside the gene matches: 7.

The gene calls are TRBV27 and TRBJ2-2; TRBD2 agrees at 13 bases. With V trimmed by 5 bases and J by 7 bases, 7 bases remained unmatched. The CDR3 covers 16 residues. Per germline, CDR1 MNHEY and CDR2 SMNVEV (reference sequence). This CDR3 reads CASSRGLAGRSGELFF. CDR3 DNA sequence: TGTGCCAGCAGTAGGGGACTAGCGGGGAGGAGCGGGGAGCTGTTTTTT.

The J gene is TRBJ2-3, the V gene TRBV5-1; 8 bases agree with TRBD1. The germline V gene encodes CDR1 SGHRS and CDR2 YFSETQ. Losses at the gene ends were 0 bases for V and 7 bases for J; bases not matched to a gene: 7. CDR3 length: 15 residues. The CDR3 is CASSLGAQGANTQYF. The DNA of the CDR3 is TGCGCCAGCAGCTTGGGGGCCCAGGGGGCGAATACGCAGTATTTT.

The J gene is TRBJ1-5, the V gene TRBV6-1; D is uncertain. This CDR3 has 12 amino acids. The germline gives CDR1 MNHNS, CDR2 SASEGT. V lost 6 bases to trimming and J lost 3 bases, with 6 bases between them. CDR3 protein: CASRFLNQPQHF. DNA for the CDR3: TGTGCCAGCAGATTTCTCAATCAGCCCCAGCATTTT.

This chain joins TRBV10-2 and TRBJ2-4, with D possibly matching TRBD2 (5 bases). The V gene lost 4 bases and the J gene lost 6 bases, with 10 bases spanning the gap. The CDR3 sequence is 13 residues long. The germline gives CDR1 WSHSY, CDR2 SAAADI. The CDR3 coding sequence is TGCGCCAGCAGTGGATCCGAGGGAAACATTCAGTACTTC. This gives the protein CASSGSEGNIQYF.

The V call is TRBV5-4, the J call TRBJ2-5, with TRBD2 matching 9 bases. CDR1 and CDR2 from the germline V gene are SGHNT and YYREEE (reference sequence). J gave up 5 bases and V 3 bases, and 5 bases lay outside the gene matches. There are 14 residues in the CDR3. DNA for the CDR3: TGTGCCAGCAGCTGGGGACTAGCAGGGGAGACCCAGTACTTC. This encodes CASSWGLAGETQYF. Filled out from reference TRBV5-4 and TRBJ2-5, the complete variable domain reads ETGVTQSPTHLIKTRGQQVTLRCSSQSGHNTVSWYQQALGQGPQFIFQYYREEENGRGNFPPRFSGLQFPNYSSELNVNALELDDSALYLCASSWGLAGETQYFGPGTRLLVL.